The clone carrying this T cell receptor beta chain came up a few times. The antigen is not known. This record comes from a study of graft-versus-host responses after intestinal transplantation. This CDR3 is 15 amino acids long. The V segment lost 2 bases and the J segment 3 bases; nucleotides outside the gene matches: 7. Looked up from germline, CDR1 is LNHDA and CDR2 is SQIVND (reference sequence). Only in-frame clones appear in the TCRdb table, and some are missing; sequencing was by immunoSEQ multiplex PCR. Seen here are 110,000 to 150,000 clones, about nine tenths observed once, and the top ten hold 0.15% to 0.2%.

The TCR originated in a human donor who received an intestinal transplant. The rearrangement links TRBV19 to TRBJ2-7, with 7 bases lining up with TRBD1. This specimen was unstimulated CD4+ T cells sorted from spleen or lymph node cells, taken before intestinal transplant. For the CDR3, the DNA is TGTGCCAGTAGTATAAGGGGACAGTCAGGCTACGAGCAGTACTTC. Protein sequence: CASSIRGQSGYEQYF. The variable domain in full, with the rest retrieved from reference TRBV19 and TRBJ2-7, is DGGITQSPKYLFRKEGQNVTLSCEQNLNHDAMYWYRQDPGQGLRLIYYSQIVNDFQKGDIAEGYSVSREKKESFPLTVTSAQKNPTAFYLCASSIRGQSGYEQYFGPGTRLTVT.